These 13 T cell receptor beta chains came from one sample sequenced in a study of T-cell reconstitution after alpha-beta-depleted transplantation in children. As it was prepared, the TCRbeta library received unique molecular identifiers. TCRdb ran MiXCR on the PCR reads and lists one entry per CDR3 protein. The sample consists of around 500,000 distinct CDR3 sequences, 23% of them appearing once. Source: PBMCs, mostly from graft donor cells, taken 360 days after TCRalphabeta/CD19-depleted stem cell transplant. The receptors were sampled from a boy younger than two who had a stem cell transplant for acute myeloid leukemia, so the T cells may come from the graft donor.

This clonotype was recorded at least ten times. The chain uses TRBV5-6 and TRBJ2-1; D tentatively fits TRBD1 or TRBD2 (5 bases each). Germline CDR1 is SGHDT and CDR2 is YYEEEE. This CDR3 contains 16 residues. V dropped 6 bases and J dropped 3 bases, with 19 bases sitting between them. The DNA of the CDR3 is TGTGCCAGCACCCCACCGGGACCGCTAAGCTACAATGAGCAGTTCTTC. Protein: CASTPPGPLSYNEQFF.

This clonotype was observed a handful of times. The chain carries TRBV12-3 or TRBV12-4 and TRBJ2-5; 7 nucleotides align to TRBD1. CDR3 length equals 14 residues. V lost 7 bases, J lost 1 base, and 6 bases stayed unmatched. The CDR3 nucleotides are TGTGCCAGCAAACAGGGACAGCCCCAAGAGACCCAGTACTTC. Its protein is CASKQGQPQETQYF.

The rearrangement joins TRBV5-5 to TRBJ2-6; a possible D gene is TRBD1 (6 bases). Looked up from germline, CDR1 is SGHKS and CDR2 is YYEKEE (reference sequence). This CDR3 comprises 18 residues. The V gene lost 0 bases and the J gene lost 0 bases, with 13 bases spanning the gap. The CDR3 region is CASSLAGQSLSGANVLTF. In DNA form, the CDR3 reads TGTGCCAGCAGCTTGGCTGGACAGAGTCTCTCTGGGGCCAACGTCCTGACTTTC.

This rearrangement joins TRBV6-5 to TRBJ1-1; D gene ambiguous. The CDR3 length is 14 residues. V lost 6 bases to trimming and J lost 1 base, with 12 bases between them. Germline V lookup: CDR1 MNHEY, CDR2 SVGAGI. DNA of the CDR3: TGTGCCAGCAGACTAACCGACGGGAACACTGAAGCTTTCTTT. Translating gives CASRLTDGNTEAFF.

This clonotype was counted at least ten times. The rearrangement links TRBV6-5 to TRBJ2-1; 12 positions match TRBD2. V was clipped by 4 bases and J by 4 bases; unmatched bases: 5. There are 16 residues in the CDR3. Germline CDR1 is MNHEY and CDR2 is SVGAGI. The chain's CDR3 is CASSSPGTSGYNEQFF. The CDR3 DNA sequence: TGTGCCAGCAGTTCTCCCGGGACTAGCGGGTACAATGAGCAGTTCTTC.

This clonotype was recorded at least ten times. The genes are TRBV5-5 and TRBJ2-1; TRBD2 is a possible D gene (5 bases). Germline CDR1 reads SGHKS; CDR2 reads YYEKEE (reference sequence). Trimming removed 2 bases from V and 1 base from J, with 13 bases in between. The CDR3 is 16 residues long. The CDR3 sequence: CASSLAETLSYNEQFF. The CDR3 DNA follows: TGTGCCAGCAGCTTAGCGGAGACACTTTCCTACAATGAGCAGTTCTTC.

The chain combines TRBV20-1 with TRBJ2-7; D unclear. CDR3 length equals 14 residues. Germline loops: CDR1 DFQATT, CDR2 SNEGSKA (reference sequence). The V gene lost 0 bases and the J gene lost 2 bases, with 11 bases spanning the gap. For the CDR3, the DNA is TGCAGTGCTAGAGATAGTATGGGGACCTACGAGCAGTACTTC. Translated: CSARDSMGTYEQYF.

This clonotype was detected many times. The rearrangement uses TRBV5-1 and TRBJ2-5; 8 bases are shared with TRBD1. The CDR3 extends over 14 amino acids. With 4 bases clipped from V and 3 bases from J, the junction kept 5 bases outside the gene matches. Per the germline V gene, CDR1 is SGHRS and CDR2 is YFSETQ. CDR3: CASSPGTGEETQYF. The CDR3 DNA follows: TGCGCCAGCAGCCCGGGGACAGGAGAAGAGACCCAGTACTTC.

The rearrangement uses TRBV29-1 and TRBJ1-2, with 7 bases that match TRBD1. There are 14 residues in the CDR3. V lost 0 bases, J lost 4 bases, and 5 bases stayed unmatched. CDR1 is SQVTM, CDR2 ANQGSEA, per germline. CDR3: CSVEDRQGGYGYTF. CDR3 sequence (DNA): TGCAGCGTTGAAGATCGACAGGGTGGCTATGGCTACACCTTC.

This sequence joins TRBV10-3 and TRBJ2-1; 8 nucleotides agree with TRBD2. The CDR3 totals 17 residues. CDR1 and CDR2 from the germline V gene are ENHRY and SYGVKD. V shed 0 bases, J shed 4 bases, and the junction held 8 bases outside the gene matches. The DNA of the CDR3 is TGTGCCATCAGTGAGTCGGGAGAGGGGACTAGATACAATGAGCAGTTCTTC. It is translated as CAISESGEGTRYNEQFF.

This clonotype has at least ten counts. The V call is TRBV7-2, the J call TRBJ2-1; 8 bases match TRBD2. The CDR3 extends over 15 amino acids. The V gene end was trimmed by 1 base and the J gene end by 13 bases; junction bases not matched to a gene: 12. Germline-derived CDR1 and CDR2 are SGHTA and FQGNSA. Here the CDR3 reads CASSLGGGGLLTQFF. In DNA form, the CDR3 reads TGTGCCAGCAGCTTAGGGGGCGGGGGGCTATTGACTCAGTTCTTC.

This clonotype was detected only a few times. In nucleotides, the CDR3 is TGCAGCGTTGCCGGCGTCCTAGGGAACACTGAAGCTTTCTTT. Translated, it gives CSVAGVLGNTEAFF. The chain links TRBV29-1 to TRBJ1-1; D remains unclear. The V end was cut by 4 bases, the J end by 1 base, with 13 bases between. Germline CDR1 SQVTM, CDR2 ANQGSEA. The length of the CDR3 is 14 residues.

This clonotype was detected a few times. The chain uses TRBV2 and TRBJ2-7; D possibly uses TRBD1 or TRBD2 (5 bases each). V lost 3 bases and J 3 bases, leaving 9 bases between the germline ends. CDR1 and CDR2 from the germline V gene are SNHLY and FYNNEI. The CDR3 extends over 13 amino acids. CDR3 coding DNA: TGTGCCAGCAGTGACGGGGCCGTCTACGAGCAGTACTTC. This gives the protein CASSDGAVYEQYF. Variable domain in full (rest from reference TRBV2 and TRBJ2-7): EPEVTQTPSHQVTQMGQEVILRCVPISNHLYFYWYRQILGQKVEFLVSFYNNEISEKSEIFDDQFSVERPDGSNFTLKIRSTKLEDSAMYFCASSDGAVYEQYFGPGTRLTVT.